This TCR beta chain comes out of a study of ipilimumab plus nivolumab after autologous stem cell transplantation. Study-wide background: Patients received a median of 5 ipilimumab and eight or nine nivolumab doses. The myeloma cohort included high-risk transplant-naive patients and patients relapsing within 3 years of a first autologous transplant. Notes on the study in general: TCR repertoire, Treg phenotype and gut microbiota reportedly support more study of this approach.

Checkpoint therapy with ipilimumab 1 mg/kg began 14 to 28 days after transplant. In the case of this clone: The target antigen is unknown.

Germline V gene lookup returns CDR1 SNHLY and CDR2 FYNNEI. CDR3 size: 14 residues. With V trimmed by 3 bases and J by 4 bases, 5 bases remained unmatched. Profiling relied on immunoSEQ multiplex PCR, and the TCRdb table lists in-frame clones only, not all of them. The sample consists of roughly 43,000 clones, 70% to 90% of them appearing once. This clonotype was obtained from a male donor with multiple myeloma. The gene calls are TRBV2 and TRBJ1-1, with 7 nucleotides matching TRBD1. This material consisted of PBMCs, taken in a trial of ipilimumab plus nivolumab as post-transplant consolidation. The CDR3 loop reads CASSDQGVGTEAFF. DNA of the CDR3: TGTGCCAGCAGTGACCAGGGGGTCGGCACTGAAGCTTTCTTT.